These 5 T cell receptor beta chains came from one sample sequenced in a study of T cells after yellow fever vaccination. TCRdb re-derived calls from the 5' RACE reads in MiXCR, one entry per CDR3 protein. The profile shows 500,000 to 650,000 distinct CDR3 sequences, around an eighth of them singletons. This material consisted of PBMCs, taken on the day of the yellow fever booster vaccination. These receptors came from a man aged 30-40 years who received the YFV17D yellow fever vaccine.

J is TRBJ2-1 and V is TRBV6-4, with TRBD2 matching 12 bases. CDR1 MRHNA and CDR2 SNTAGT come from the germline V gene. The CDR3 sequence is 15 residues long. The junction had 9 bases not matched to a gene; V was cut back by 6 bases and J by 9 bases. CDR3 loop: CASRATSGSFGEQFF. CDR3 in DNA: TGTGCCAGCAGAGCGACTAGCGGGAGTTTCGGTGAGCAGTTCTTC.

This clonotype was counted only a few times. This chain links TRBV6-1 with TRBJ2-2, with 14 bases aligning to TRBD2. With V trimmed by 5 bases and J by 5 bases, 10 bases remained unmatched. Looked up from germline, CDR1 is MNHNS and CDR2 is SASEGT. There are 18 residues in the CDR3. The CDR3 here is CASSPTSGRAIGTGELFF. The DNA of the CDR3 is TGTGCCAGCAGTCCGACTAGCGGGAGGGCAATAGGTACCGGGGAGCTGTTTTTT.

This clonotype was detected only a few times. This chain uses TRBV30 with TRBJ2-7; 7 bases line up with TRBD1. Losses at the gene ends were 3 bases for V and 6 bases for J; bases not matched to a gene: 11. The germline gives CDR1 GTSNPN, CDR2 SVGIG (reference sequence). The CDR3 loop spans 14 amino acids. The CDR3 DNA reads TGTGCCTGGAGCGCCTCGACAGGGCTAGCCGAGCAGTACTTC. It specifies CAWSASTGLAEQYF.

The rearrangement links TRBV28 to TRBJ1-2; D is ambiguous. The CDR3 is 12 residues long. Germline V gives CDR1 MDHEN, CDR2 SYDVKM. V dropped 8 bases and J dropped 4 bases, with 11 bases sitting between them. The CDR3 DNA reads TGTGCCAGCTGTAACACGGGCTATGGCTACACCTTC. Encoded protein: CASCNTGYGYTF.

The CDR3 coding sequence is TGTGCCAGCAGACAAACTAGAACCGGGGAGCTGTTTTTT. Amino acid sequence: CASRQTRTGELFF. This chain uses TRBV6-2 or TRBV6-3 with TRBJ2-2; D may be TRBD2 (5 bases). The CDR3 is 13 residues long. V was trimmed by 6 bases and J by 5 bases, leaving 10 bases between them. The germline V gene has CDR1 MNHEY and CDR2 SVGEGT.